This T cell receptor (beta chain) stems from a study of T cells in tuberculosis. Overall study: Samples predate treatment or fall within its first 7 days.

Only in-frame clones appear in the TCRdb table, and some are missing; sequencing was by immunoSEQ multiplex PCR. The sample shows roughly 35,000 clones, around 90% of them seen only once. Time point given: new active TB diagnosis, blood taken before or within 7 days of starting treatment. Tuberculosis was confirmed by positive sputum smear and/or M. tuberculosis culture. The material sequenced was PBMCs, taken at tuberculosis diagnosis. The receptor's source is an adult with tuberculosis. Some clones in this sample may be carry-over from other donors' samples.

In DNA, the CDR3 is TGTGCCAGCAGCCCGCGCGGGCCAACTAACTATGGCTACACCTTC. Residues: CASSPRGPTNYGYTF. The chain couples TRBV7-2 to TRBJ1-2; D gene ambiguous. Germline loops: CDR1 SGHTA, CDR2 FQGNSA. V was pared by 5 bases and J by 0 bases, with 13 bases between. CDR3 size: 15 residues.